This T cell receptor beta chain was documented in a study of cytomegalovirus exposure and HLA in healthy donors (dated by TCRdb to the late 2010s). Turning to the overall study: An earlier analysis of some 620 of the donors reported about 280 Gb of sequence data and around 110 million unique TCR beta sequences obtained from roughly 170 million T cells. In an earlier analysis of several hundred of the donors, high-throughput TCR beta sequencing was used to judge whether each TCR beta V gene segment behaved as functional or pseudogenic. Among the roughly 390 genotyped donors, roughly 80% belonged to the genetic ancestry cluster associated with self-reported Caucasian donors. Besides the first cohort of 666 subjects, a separate validation cohort made up of 120 different subjects was used. An early release covering roughly 600 HLA-typed donors comprised around 300 gigabases of sequencing data and tens of millions of unique TCR sequences. The study was designed to test whether signatures of past pathogen exposure could be identified by cataloging public T cell receptors. Across 398 genotyped donors of the cohort, an average of roughly 250,000 unique TCR beta nucleotide sequences per donor were sequenced, and 15% to 20% of those sequences were non-productive. The number of donors typed differed by locus, with about 629-630 for A, B, C, DRB1 and DQB1, over 500 for DQA1, 606 for DPA1, and roughly 450 for DPB1. All discovery cohort repertoires had been generated using a single sequencing platform. Because of strong linkage in the cohort, five DR-DQ haplotypes were treated as single units for association and clustering. High-throughput TCR immunosequencing, statistical association of individual TCRs with disease status, and machine learning were combined to predict cytomegalovirus infection status. To study patterns of TCR occurrence, a later analysis re-analyzed previously published TCR beta repertoires from 550 to 800 donors and added high-resolution HLA genotyping. HLA typing included class I and class II loci at four-digit resolution. In the later analysis, no new phenotypic data were used to find candidate immune exposures; instead, reliance was placed on TCR beta sequences and their occurrence across donors. In a later genetic analysis, genome-wide SNP genotypes for about three fifths of the roughly 670 donors were used, and that subset was treated as a discovery cohort. Donor age, sex, ethnicity and CMV serostatus were collected together with the repertoire data. The study profiled the T cell repertoires of under 700 subjects by immunosequencing and related them to cytomegalovirus serostatus. Paper-wide results and their limitations: A later analysis found that HLA-associated TCR beta chains were more clonally expanded and had lower generation probabilities than equally common non-associated chains. Because the 87-base-pair reads could not distinguish some IMGT-functional V segments, including TRBV6-2 and TRBV6-3, those segments were excluded. A cluster of highly shared sequence variants was judged likely to be a technical artifact of the sequencing pipeline. A total of 150 to 200 TCR beta chains were listed by the study as associated with cytomegalovirus. This cohort had only TCR beta chains sequenced, and the lack of alpha or paired-chain data limited which features could be detected. According to a later analysis, TCR association rates differed among HLA loci, with DRB1 alleles showing the most associated TCRs and HLA-C alleles showing the fewest. Specific HLA alleles were associated with 15,000 to 20,000 TCR beta sequences at a false discovery rate of 0.05 in a later analysis. In a later analysis, most CMV-associated TCR beta chains were found to appear HLA-restricted, with HLA associations seemingly driven largely by CMV exposure. Across donors, most TCR sequences were observed very rarely, whereas some public TCRs were present in many individuals. Because HLA typing was unavailable for some donors at each locus, only the typed subset was used in association tests. In a later genetic analysis, fewer N-insertions in productive TCRs were reported among donors in an Asian-associated ancestry cluster than the roughly 640-donor mean. Because counts were too low, seventeen rarely observed V segments, including chromosome 9 orphons, were excluded from the earlier analysis of roughly 580 of the donors. In both the original and validation cohorts, the classifier was reported to diagnose cytomegalovirus status with high specificity and sensitivity. For the cohort, immune exposure information was limited to CMV serostatus. In a later genetic analysis, a missense DCLRE1C variant was associated with V-gene and J-gene trimming of TCR beta chains, and the association was replicated in an independent cohort. Correlated functional status among segregating V segments might be attributable to linkage disequilibrium, but an unknown experimental factor could not be ruled out. When HLA alleles, especially DR and DQ, strongly co-occurred, TCR associations were difficult to assign to individual alleles. A further reported finding was that TCR beta sequences accurately predicted the HLA-A and HLA-B alleles for most subjects in the first cohort. In a later analysis, several top co-occurrence clusters were reported to appear linked to parvovirus B19, influenza, CMV and Epstein-Barr virus. An earlier analysis of some 560 of the donors showed that most TCR beta V segments appeared in productive rearrangements either about 87% or about 30% of the time, which broadly matched IMGT annotations. Three of the identified cytomegalovirus-associated TCR beta chains were confirmed in vitro to be specific for cytomegalovirus antigens. The authors suggested that the approach could potentially be extended to other disease states and immunological phenotypes. Sequencing depth was assumed to be roughly uniform across donors in the presence/absence analyses, though that assumption may not hold.

Spanning cysteine to phenylalanine, the CDR3 consists of 16 amino acids. Only the CDR3 region is kept as DNA, spanning 48 bases read in frame from base 1. CDR1 and CDR2 were assigned from the germline V gene as SGDLS and YYNGEE. V and J are trimmed by 0 bases and 5 bases, and the gene matches miss 8 bases of the junction. The library was obtained by the immunoSEQ multiplex PCR assay. For the multiplex PCR, a mixture combining 60 forward primers for TCR Vbeta segments and 13 reverse primers for TCR Jbeta segments was used. The CDR3 region of rearranged TCR beta genes was amplified from genomic DNA by a multiplex PCR assay. The amplified TCR beta libraries were sequenced on the Illumina HiSeq System as 87-base-pair reads. The paper's processing steps were these. Across the 666 repertoires, a later analysis counted some 81 million unique TCR beta chains, around 10 million of which were shared by at least two donors. Raw reads were error-corrected and collapsed into unique sequences by a nearest-neighbor algorithm in which closely related sequences were merged to remove PCR and sequencing errors. V, D and J gene segments were assigned by aligning CDR3 sequences to IMGT reference sequences. For a sequence to be retained, a match of at least six nucleotides to both a V gene segment and a J gene segment was required. A rearrangement counted as productive if the CDR3 had no stop codons and remained in frame with V and J, and every other rearrangement counted as non-productive. Following IMGT convention, CDR3 was defined as the stretch from the second conserved V-encoded cysteine up to the conserved J-encoded phenylalanine. The earlier analysis of approximately 500 of the donors excluded sequences that lacked an unambiguous match to a single V gene segment. In an earlier analysis of about 590 of the donors, a V segment was called functional when productive rearrangements were above 56.7%, and segregating when the standard deviation between donors exceeded 5%. A statistical classification framework was developed to diagnose cytomegalovirus status using the catalog of TCR beta chain sequences. In a later analysis, TCR nucleotide sequences were compared against IMGT/GENE-DB human TR gene sequences so that V and J genes could be assigned. A later analysis assigned CDR3 sequences and most-parsimonious VDJ recombination scenarios with the TCRdist pipeline. In a later analysis, each TCR beta chain was defined by its CDR3 amino acid sequence together with its V-gene family, and reads lacking a unique V-gene family were excluded. To address suspected cross-contamination and a sequencing artifact, a later analysis removed 450 to 700 highly shared, low-generation-probability nucleotide sequences. In a later analysis, a clonal expansion index for each public chain was calculated from normalized within-repertoire ranks of inferred template counts. In a later analysis, generation probabilities were computed with a VDJ recombination model fitted to out-of-frame rearrangements, and the resulting probabilities were checked against IGoR. In a later analysis, hypergeometric tests were used to score TCR-TCR, TCR-HLA and TCR-CMV co-occurrence, with a repertoire-size bias correction applied to TCR pairs. In a later analysis, false discovery rates were estimated by permuting HLA or CMV assignments 20 times. In a later analysis, co-occurring TCRs were grouped using DBSCAN, with TCRdist sequence similarity added in when clustering inside HLA-allele-positive subsets. For co-occurrence clustering, repertoires with fewer than 30,000 or more than 120,000 public chains were excluded, along with roughly five repertoires with anomalous nucleotide sharing. TCRdb took over this immuneACCESS table, retaining in-frame rearrangements with V and J assigned. Such tables are incomplete; in checked studies, under half of the missing clones stem from an unresolved V gene, and the remainder is unexplained. V, J and clone size derive from that table, while D and trimming were established from the DNA sequence. In this sample the table shows roughly 120,000 clones, 75% to 85% of which occur a single time. The ten largest clones add up to 2.5% to 3.5% of the sample.

The cohort was made up of under 800 healthy bone marrow donors. At the time of sampling, all cohort members were nominally healthy, though unrecorded immune exposures were likely present. The donor was CMV seronegative and belonged to the group of more than 300 seronegative cohort members. Every donor gave a peripheral blood sample, and the peripheral blood mononuclear cells from that sample were used for TCR beta sequencing. The Qiagen DNeasy Blood Extraction Kit was used to extract genomic DNA from the blood cell samples. As for this clone: Its binding antigen is unknown. Per-base qualities were not stored, and no clone one base away is much larger.

Recombination linked TRBV9 to TRBJ2-1; 7 of the junction bases match TRBD2. This sequence originates from a male donor in good health and CMV-seronegative. The specimen sequenced was PBMCs. The sequenced DNA is TGTGCCAGCAGCGTAGGGCCTAGCGGTAGGGACAATGAGCAGTTCTTC. Translated, it reads CASSVGPSGRDNEQFF.